The clone carrying this T cell receptor beta chain has only one observation. The sample is drawn from a study of blood T cell repertoires in COVID-19. About the research overall: The study drew acute and convalescent COVID-19 samples from the United States, Italy and Spain. T cells, B-cell-depleted T cells, or PBMCs supplied cDNA or gDNA.

The CDR3 runs 15 residues. Germline V lookup: CDR1 LGHNA, CDR2 YNFKEQ. The V and J ends lost 0 bases and 3 bases respectively, with 11 bases between them. Original methodology: Quantification of nucleated cells was approximated via reference gene primer amplification. The assay was immunoSEQ multiplex PCR, and TCRdb's table has in-frame clones only and misses some. D and trimming come from the DNA, and the V and J calls and clone size come from that table. The data show a few hundred thousand clones, with approximately 85% seen just once and around 1.5% held by the top ten. The chain has TRBV4-2 and TRBJ1-2; D is uncertain. Sequenced input: peripheral blood. The receptor comes from a woman between 50 and 59 years old with acute or convalescent COVID-19. CDR3 sequence reads: CASSQDPGSDYGYTF. In DNA form, the CDR3 reads TGTGCCAGCAGCCAAGACCCAGGTTCAGACTATGGCTACACCTTC.